Below, 18 T cell receptor beta chains from the same sample are listed, as sequenced in a study of T cell responses to AZD1222 COVID-19 vaccine. Some clones are missing from TCRdb's copy, which holds only in-frame ones; the method was immunoSEQ multiplex PCR. The sample includes over 45,000 clones, 70% to 90% of them seen just once. The sequencing used peripheral blood, collected 28 days after the second AZD1222 dose. These receptors all come from an adult who received the AZD1222 COVID-19 vaccine.

This chain connects TRBV7-6 to TRBJ2-5; D is unclear. Trimming removed 8 bases at V and 3 bases at J, with 7 bases between. Germline V gene data show CDR1 as SGHVS and CDR2 as FNYEAQ. The CDR3 has 11 residues. The CDR3 nucleotides are TGTGCCAGCGTAAAAGAAGAGACCCAGTACTTC. This gives the protein CASVKEETQYF.

This clone has a handful of counts. This sequence joins TRBV7-9 and TRBJ1-6; D may be TRBD1 (6 bases). V dropped 10 bases and J dropped 9 bases, with 13 bases sitting between them. Germline V gives CDR1 SEHNR, CDR2 FQNEAQ (reference sequence). The CDR3 runs to 12 residues. The CDR3 here is CATGGGLSPLHF. The DNA of the CDR3 is TGTGCCACCGGGGGGGGCCTTTCACCCCTCCACTTT.

V usage is TRBV6-1 and J usage is TRBJ2-1, with D uncertain. V was shortened by 2 bases and J by 9 bases, with 11 bases between the two germline ends. CDR3 length: 13 residues. Germline values: CDR1 MNHNS, CDR2 SASEGT. Here the CDR3 reads CASSEMEAVEQFF. CDR3 DNA: TGTGCCAGCAGTGAAATGGAAGCCGTTGAGCAGTTCTTC.

The rearrangement uses TRBV10-2 and TRBJ2-1, with D maybe TRBD2 (5 bases). V was trimmed by 7 bases and J by 7 bases, leaving 17 bases between them. Germline CDR1 WSHSY, CDR2 SAAADI. The CDR3 is 14 amino acids. CDR3 protein: CASTGGRLVNEQFF. CDR3 sequence (DNA): TGCGCCAGCACCGGCGGGCGGTTAGTTAATGAGCAGTTCTTC.

The count of this clone is one. The rearrangement links TRBV28 to TRBJ1-1, with D perhaps matching TRBD1 (5 bases). V was cut by 5 bases and J by 4 bases, with 17 bases left in between. The germline CDR1 and CDR2 sequences are MDHEN and SYDVKM. This CDR3 has 15 amino acids. The CDR3 DNA reads as TGTGCCAGCAGTCCCGGGGGGTTAGGAGGCACTGAAGCTTTCTTT. Its translation is CASSPGGLGGTEAFF.

V is TRBV19 and J is TRBJ2-1; possibly TRBD1 or TRBD2 for D (5 bases each). Per the germline V gene, CDR1 is LNHDA and CDR2 is SQIVND (reference sequence). This CDR3 spans 14 amino acids. V was cut by 5 bases and J by 4 bases, with 12 bases left in between. This chain's CDR3 is CASSPGTGYNEQFF. The CDR3 DNA reads TGTGCCAGTAGTCCCGGGACGGGGTACAATGAGCAGTTCTTC.

This chain uses TRBV5-1 with TRBJ2-5, with 9 positions matching TRBD2. This CDR3 is 15 amino acids long. Germline-derived CDR1 and CDR2 are SGHRS and YFSETQ. The J segment lost 7 bases and the V segment lost 4 bases, leaving 11 bases of the junction unmatched. The CDR3: CASSGKAGGQGTQYF. DNA of the CDR3: TGCGCCAGCAGCGGCAAGGCGGGGGGGCAGGGGACCCAGTACTTC.

The sample holds a few counts of this clone. The rearrangement links TRBV12-3 or TRBV12-4 to TRBJ2-7; D is undetermined. With 6 bases removed from V and 5 bases from J, the gap between germline ends came to 11 bases. CDR3 length: 12 amino acids. In DNA, the CDR3 is TGTGCCAGCAGCCTCCTCAGCGACGAGCAGTACTTC. Its protein product is CASSLLSDEQYF.

Written as DNA, the CDR3 is TGTGCCAGCAGTTTAACCGGGACGTTGAGCTCCTACGAGCAGTACTTC. Amino acid sequence: CASSLTGTLSSYEQYF. This sequence joins TRBV27 and TRBJ2-7; D may match TRBD1 or TRBD2 (5 bases each). The CDR3 covers 16 residues. Germline assignment: CDR1 MNHEY and CDR2 SMNVEV (reference sequence). V gave up 2 bases and J gave up 0 bases, with 14 bases separating them.

J is TRBJ2-7 and V is TRBV6-5; TRBD1 might be the D (5 bases). Germline loops: CDR1 MNHEY, CDR2 SVGAGI. Trimming pared 5 bases from V and 2 bases from J, leaving 16 bases between. CDR3 length: 15 amino acids. In DNA, the CDR3 is TGTGCCAGCAGTACGTTCTTAGGGGCAACCTACGAGCAGTACTTC. Translated, it gives CASSTFLGATYEQYF.

This rearrangement joins TRBV7-6 to TRBJ1-5; D is uncertain. V lost 5 bases, J lost 0 bases, and 5 bases lay in between. CDR1 is SGHVS and CDR2 is FNYEAQ in the germline V gene. This CDR3 has 13 amino acids. CDR3 region: CASSPSSNQPQHF. The CDR3 bases are TGTGCCAGCAGCCCCAGTAGCAATCAGCCCCAGCATTTT.

The V gene is TRBV10-2, the J gene TRBJ1-2; maybe TRBD1 (6 bases). Germline V gives CDR1 WSHSY, CDR2 SAAADI. The CDR3 runs 17 residues. The V gene lost 7 bases and the J gene lost 0 bases, with 21 bases spanning the gap. The CDR3 loop reads CASTPRPWGLPNYGYTF. The CDR3 DNA reads as TGCGCCAGCACACCTCGCCCTTGGGGGCTCCCTAACTATGGCTACACCTTC.

The V call is TRBV11-2, the J call TRBJ2-5; D is possibly TRBD1 or TRBD2 (5 bases each). The V end lost 3 bases, the J end lost 1 base, and 15 bases lay between the germline ends. Germline CDR1 reads SGHAT; CDR2 reads FQNNGV. This CDR3 has 16 amino acids. The CDR3 protein is CASSFGSVGVQETQYF. The CDR3 nucleotides are TGTGCCAGCAGCTTTGGCTCGGTGGGGGTCCAAGAGACCCAGTACTTC.

This clone was observed once. The chain links TRBV5-1 to TRBJ2-7; 7 positions match TRBD2. V dropped 4 bases and J dropped 6; count of bases not matched to a gene: 7. The CDR3 has 13 amino acids. Germline V gene sequence: CDR1 SGHRS, CDR2 YFSETQ. The CDR3 protein is CASSVGGGGEQYF. Written as DNA, the CDR3 is TGCGCCAGCAGCGTGGGCGGGGGTGGCGAGCAGTACTTC.

This chain links TRBV11-1 with TRBJ2-1; 7 positions match TRBD1. The germline gives CDR1 SGHAT, CDR2 FQDESV (reference sequence). Unmatched junction bases numbered 7, after V lost 5 bases and J lost 6 bases. The CDR3 has 14 amino acids. The CDR3 sequence is CASSPRTGLNEQFF. DNA of the CDR3: TGTGCCAGCAGCCCGCGGACAGGCCTCAATGAGCAGTTCTTC. Using reference TRBV11-1 and TRBJ2-1 for the parts outside the CDR3, the full variable domain is EAEVAQSPRYKITEKSQAVAFWCDPISGHATLYWYRQILGQGPELLVQFQDESVVDDSQLPKDRFSAERLKGVDSTLKIQPAELGDSAMYLCASSPRTGLNEQFFGPGTRLTVL.

V usage is TRBV18 and J usage is TRBJ1-6; 8 bases align to TRBD1. The CDR3 has 17 residues. V was pared by 3 bases and J by 5 bases, with 9 bases of the junction left unmatched. Germline V CDR1 and CDR2: KGHSH, LQKENI. CDR3 sequence reads: CASSPGTGTTNNSPLHF. The CDR3 DNA sequence: TGTGCCAGCTCACCGGGGACAGGCACCACCAATAATTCACCCCTCCACTTT.

The chain uses TRBV4-2 and TRBJ2-1, with D tentatively TRBD1 (6 bases). CDR3 length: 17 residues. Germline CDR1 LGHNA, CDR2 YNFKEQ. The germline V and J ends were trimmed by 0 bases and 4 bases, with 16 bases remaining between them. This CDR3 reads CASSQDLVGQTYNEQFF. In DNA, the CDR3 is TGTGCCAGCAGCCAAGATTTAGTGGGACAAACGTACAATGAGCAGTTCTTC.

This clone showed up just once. V is TRBV6-5 and J is TRBJ1-5, with unresolved D. This CDR3 spans 15 amino acids. Trimming pared 3 bases from V and 3 bases from J, leaving 12 bases between. Germline V CDR1 and CDR2: MNHEY, SVGAGI. CDR3 residues: CASSYVEFDNQPQHF. Written as DNA, the CDR3 is TGTGCCAGCAGTTATGTAGAATTCGACAATCAGCCCCAGCATTTT.